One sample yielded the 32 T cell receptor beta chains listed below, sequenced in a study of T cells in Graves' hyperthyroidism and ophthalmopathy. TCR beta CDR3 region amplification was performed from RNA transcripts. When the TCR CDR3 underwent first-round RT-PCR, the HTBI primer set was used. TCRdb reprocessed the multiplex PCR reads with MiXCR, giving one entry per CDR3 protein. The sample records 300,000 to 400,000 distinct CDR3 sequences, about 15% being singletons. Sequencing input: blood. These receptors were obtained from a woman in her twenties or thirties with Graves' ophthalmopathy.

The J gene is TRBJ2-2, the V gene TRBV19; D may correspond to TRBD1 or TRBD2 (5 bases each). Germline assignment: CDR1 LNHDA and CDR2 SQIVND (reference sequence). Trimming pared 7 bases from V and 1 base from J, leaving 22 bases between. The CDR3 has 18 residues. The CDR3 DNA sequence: TGTGCCAGTATTCTTCGGGGTTCCGGGACGATGAACACCGGGGAGCTGTTTTTT. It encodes CASILRGSGTMNTGELFF.

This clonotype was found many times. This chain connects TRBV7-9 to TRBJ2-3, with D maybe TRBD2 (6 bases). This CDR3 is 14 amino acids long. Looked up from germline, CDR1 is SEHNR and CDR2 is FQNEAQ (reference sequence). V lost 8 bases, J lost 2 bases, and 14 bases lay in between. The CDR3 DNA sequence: TGTGCCAGCGGGGACTCCGGGACCACAGATACGCAGTATTTT. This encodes CASGDSGTTDTQYF.

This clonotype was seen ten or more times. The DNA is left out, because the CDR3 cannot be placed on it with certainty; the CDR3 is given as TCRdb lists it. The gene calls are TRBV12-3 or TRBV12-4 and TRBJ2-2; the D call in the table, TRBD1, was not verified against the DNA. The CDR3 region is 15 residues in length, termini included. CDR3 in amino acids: CASSPLSWDPGELFF.

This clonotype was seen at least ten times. The CDR3 nucleotides read TGTGCCAGCAGGCGCGACATAGGGACAGGGTCGGAGATCGAGCAGTACTTC. Protein: CASRRDIGTGSEIEQYF. The chain uses TRBV6-1 and TRBJ2-7; 9 bases line up with TRBD1. This CDR3 comprises 17 residues. J lost 6 bases, V lost 6 bases, and 18 bases had no gene match. Germline V gives CDR1 MNHNS, CDR2 SASEGT.

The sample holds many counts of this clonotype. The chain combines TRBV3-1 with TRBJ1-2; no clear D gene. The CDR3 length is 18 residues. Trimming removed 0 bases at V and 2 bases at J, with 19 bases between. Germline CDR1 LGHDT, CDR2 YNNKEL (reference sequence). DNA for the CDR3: TGTGCCAGCAGCCAAGATCGAGTAGGCCTAAGGGTAAACTATGGCTACACCTTC. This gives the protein CASSQDRVGLRVNYGYTF.

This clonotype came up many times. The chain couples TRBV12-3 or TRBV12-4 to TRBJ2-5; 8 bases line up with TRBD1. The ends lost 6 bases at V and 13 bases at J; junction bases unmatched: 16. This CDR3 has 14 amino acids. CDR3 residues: CASRTGTGGPGTYF. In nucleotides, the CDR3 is TGTGCCAGCAGAACCGGGACAGGTGGACCGGGGACGTACTTC.

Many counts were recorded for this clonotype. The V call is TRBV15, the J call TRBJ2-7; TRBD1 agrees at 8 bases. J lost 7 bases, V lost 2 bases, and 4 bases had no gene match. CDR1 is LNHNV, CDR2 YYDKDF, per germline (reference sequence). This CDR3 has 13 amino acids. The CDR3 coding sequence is TGTGCCACCAGCAGACAGGGGGCAAGGGAGCAGTACTTC. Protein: CATSRQGAREQYF. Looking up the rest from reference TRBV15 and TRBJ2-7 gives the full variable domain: DAMVIQNPRYQVTQFGKPVTLSCSQTLNHNVMYWYQQKSSQAPKLLFHYYDKDFNNEADTPDNFQSRRPNTSFCFLDIRSPGLGDTAMYLCATSRQGAREQYFGPGTRLTVT.

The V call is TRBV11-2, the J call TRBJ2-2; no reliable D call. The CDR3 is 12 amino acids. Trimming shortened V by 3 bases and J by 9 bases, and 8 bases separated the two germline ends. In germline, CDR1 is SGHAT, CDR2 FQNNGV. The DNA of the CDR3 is TGTGCCAGCAGCTTGACCGGCTGGGAGCTGTTTTTT. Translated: CASSLTGWELFF.

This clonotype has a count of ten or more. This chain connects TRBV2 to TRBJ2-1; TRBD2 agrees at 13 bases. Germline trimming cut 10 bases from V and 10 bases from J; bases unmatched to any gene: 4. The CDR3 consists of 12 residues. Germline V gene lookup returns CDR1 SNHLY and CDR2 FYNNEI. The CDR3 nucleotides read TGTGCCACCGGACTAGCGGGGGTCGAGCAGTTCTTC. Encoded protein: CATGLAGVEQFF.

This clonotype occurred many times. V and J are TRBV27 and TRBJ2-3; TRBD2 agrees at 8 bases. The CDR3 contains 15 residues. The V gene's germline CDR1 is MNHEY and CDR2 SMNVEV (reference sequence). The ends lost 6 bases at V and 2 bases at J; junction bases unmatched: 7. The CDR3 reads CASSRSGGDTDTQYF. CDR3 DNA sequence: TGTGCCAGCAGCCGAAGCGGGGGCGACACAGATACGCAGTATTTT.

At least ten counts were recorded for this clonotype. CDR3 coding DNA: TGTGCCAGCAGCTTATCCTCAGATACGCAGTATTTT. Its protein is CASSLSSDTQYF. The chain couples TRBV7-9 to TRBJ2-3; D gene ambiguous. Germline V gene lookup returns CDR1 SEHNR and CDR2 FQNEAQ (reference sequence). The CDR3 is made up of 12 amino acids. V dropped 2 bases and J dropped 4 bases, with 4 bases sitting between them.

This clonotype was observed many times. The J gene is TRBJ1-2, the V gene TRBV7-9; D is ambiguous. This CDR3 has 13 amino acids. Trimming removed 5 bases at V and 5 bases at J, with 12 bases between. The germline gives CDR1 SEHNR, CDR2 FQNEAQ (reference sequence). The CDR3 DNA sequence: TGTGCCAGCAGCCTGGGAGAAGGATATGGCTACACCTTC. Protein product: CASSLGEGYGYTF.

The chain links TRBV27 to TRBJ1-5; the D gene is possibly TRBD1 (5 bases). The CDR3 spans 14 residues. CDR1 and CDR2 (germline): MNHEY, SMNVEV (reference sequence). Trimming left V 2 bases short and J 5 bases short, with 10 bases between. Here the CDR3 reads CASSLRGTYQPQHF. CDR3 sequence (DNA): TGTGCCAGCAGTTTAAGAGGGACTTATCAGCCCCAGCATTTT.

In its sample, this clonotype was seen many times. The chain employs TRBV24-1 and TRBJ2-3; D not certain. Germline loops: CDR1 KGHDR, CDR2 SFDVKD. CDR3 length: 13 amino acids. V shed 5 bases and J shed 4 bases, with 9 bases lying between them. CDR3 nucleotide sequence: TGTGCCACCAGTGTTACGGTGGCAGATACGCAGTATTTT. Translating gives CATSVTVADTQYF.

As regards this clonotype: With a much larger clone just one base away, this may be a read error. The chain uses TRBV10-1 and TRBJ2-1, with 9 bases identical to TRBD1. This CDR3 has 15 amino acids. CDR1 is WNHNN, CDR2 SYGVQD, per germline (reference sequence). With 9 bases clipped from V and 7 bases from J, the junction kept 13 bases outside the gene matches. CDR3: CARVGQGKVQNEQFF. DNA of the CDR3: TGCGCCAGGGTGGGACAGGGAAAGGTTCAGAATGAGCAGTTCTTC.

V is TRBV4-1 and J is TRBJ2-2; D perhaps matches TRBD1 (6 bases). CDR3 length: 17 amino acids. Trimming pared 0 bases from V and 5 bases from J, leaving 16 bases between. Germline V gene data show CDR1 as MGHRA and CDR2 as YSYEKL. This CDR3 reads CASSQEGNRVRTGELFF. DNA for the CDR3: TGCGCCAGCAGCCAAGAAGGGAACAGGGTGAGGACCGGGGAGCTGTTTTTT.

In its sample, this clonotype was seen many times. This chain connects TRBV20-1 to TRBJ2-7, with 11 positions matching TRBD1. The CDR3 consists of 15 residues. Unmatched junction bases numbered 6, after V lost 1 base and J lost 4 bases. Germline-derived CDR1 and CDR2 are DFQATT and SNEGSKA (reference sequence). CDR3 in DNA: TGCAGTGCTAGAGGGGGACAGGGGGGGGCGTACGAGCAGTACTTC. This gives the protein CSARGGQGGAYEQYF.

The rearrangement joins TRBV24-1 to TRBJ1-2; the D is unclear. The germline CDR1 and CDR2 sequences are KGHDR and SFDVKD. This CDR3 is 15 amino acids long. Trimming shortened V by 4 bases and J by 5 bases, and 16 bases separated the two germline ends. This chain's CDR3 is CATSDAAWGPYGYTF. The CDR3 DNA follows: TGTGCCACCAGTGACGCTGCTTGGGGTCCGTATGGCTACACCTTC.

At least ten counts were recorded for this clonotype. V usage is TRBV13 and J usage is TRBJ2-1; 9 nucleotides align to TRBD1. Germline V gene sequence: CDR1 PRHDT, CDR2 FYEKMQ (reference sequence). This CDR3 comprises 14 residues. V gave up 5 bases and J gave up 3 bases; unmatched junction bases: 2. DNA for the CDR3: TGTGCCAGCAGCCCGGACAGGGGCTACAATGAGCAGTTCTTC. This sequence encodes CASSPDRGYNEQFF.

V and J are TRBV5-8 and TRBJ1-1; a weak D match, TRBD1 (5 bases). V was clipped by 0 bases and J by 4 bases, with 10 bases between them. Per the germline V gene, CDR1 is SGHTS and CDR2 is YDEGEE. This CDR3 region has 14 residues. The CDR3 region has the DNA TGTGCCAGCAGCTTGGAGAAGGGGCCCACTGAAGCTTTCTTT. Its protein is CASSLEKGPTEAFF.

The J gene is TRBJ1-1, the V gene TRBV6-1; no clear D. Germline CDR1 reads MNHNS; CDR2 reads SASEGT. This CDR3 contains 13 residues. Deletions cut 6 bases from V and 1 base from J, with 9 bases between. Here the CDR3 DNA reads TGTGCCAGCAGGACCGAGAAGAACACTGAAGCTTTCTTT. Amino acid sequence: CASRTEKNTEAFF.

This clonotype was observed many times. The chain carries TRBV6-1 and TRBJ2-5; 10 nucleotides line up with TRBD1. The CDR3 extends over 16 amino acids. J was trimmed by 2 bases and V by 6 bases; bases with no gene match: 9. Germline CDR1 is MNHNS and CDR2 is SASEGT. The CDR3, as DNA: TGTGCCAGCAGGTCCCGTGGGACAGGGGCGCAAGAGACCCAGTACTTC. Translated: CASRSRGTGAQETQYF.

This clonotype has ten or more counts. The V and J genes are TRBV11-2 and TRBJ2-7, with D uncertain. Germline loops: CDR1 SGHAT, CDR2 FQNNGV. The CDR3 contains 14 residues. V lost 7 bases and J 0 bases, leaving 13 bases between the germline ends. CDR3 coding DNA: TGTGCCAGCACCCCCGAGTATAGCTCCTACGAGCAGTACTTC. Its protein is CASTPEYSSYEQYF.

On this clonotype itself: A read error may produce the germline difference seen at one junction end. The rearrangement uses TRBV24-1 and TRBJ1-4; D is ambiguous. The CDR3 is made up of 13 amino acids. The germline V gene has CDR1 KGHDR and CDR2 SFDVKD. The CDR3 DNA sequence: TGTGCCACCAGTGATTTGCATGGTGAAGAACTGTTTTTT. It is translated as CATSDLHGEELFF.

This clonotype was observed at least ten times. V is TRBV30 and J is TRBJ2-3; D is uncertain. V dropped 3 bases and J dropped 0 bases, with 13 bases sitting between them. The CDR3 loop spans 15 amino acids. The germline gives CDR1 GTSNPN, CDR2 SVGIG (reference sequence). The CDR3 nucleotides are TGTGCCTGGAGCCTGACACGCTTTAGCACAGATACGCAGTATTTT. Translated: CAWSLTRFSTDTQYF.

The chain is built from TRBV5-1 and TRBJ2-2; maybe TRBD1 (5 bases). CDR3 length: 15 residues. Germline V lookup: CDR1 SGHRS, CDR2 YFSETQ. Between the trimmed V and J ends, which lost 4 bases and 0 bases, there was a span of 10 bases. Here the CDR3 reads CASSADRANTGELFF. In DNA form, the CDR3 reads TGCGCCAGCAGCGCTGACAGAGCGAACACCGGGGAGCTGTTTTTT.

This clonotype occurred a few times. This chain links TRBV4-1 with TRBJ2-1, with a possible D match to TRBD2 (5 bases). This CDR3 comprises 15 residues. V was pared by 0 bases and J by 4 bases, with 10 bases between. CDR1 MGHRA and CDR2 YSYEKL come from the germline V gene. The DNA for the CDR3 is TGCGCCAGCAGCCAAGATCGCACTAGTTACAATGAGCAGTTCTTC. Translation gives CASSQDRTSYNEQFF.

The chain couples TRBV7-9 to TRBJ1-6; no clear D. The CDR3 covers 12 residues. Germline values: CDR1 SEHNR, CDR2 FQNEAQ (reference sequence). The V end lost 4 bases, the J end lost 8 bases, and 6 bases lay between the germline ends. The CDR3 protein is CASSSGDSPLHF. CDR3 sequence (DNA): TGTGCCAGCAGCTCTGGTGATTCACCCCTCCACTTT.

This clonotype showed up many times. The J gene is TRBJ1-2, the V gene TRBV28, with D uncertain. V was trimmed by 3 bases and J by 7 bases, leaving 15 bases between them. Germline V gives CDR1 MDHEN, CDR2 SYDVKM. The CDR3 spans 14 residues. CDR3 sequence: CASSFAGIDPGYTF. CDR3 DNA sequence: TGTGCCAGCAGTTTTGCCGGGATCGACCCTGGCTACACCTTC.

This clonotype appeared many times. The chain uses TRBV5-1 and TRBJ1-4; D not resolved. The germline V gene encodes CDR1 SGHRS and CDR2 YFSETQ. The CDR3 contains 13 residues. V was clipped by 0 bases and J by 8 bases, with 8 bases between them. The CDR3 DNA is TGCGCCAGCAGCTTGGGGTTGAGGGAAAAACTGTTTTTT. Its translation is CASSLGLREKLFF.

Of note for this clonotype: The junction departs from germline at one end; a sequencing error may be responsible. The CDR3 sequence is CSAPTGKEAQYF. In DNA form, the CDR3 reads TGCAGTGCGCCCACGGGTAAAGAGGCCCAGTACTTC. V gene TRBV20-1 combines with J gene TRBJ2-5; D remains ambiguous. Germline assignment: CDR1 DFQATT and CDR2 SNEGSKA (reference sequence). This CDR3 has 12 residues.

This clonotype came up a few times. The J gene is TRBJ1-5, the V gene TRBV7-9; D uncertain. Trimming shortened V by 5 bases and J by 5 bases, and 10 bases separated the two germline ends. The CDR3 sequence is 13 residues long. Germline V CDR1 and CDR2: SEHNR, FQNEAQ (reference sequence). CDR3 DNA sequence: TGTGCCAGCAGCCGGACCGACGATCAGCCCCAGCATTTT. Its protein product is CASSRTDDQPQHF.